The source of this T cell receptor beta chain is a study of Ad26.COV2.S vaccination and SARS-CoV-2 variants. Study-wide background: The vaccine Ad26.COV2.S was put into the muscle once, or twice with 56 days between. Points from the study as a whole: Analytic work on TCR breadth and depth might have understated the full extent of total T cell responses. Recipients of either vaccine or placebo displayed similar breadth of non-spike TCRs.

Specified treatment: roughly 20 received Ad26.COV2.S at low or high dose, single or two shots; about 5 received placebo; per-sample allocation not given. Sampling happened 63 days after the first vaccine or placebo injection. In the vaccine, an Ad26 vector expressed the SARS-CoV-2 spike of the Wuhan strain. Trimming removed 0 bases at V and 4 bases at J, with 12 bases between. From germline, CDR1 is KGHSH and CDR2 LQKENI. This CDR3 region has 15 residues. Worth noting for this clone: The antigen is unknown.

Here immunoSEQ multiplex PCR was the method, and the copy in TCRdb shows in-frame clones only, minus some. The repertoire includes around 380,000 clones, roughly nine tenths of them detected once, and 3.5% sits in the top ten. The chain employs TRBV18 and TRBJ1-1; D remains unclear. The sample in question was peripheral blood, obtained in a trial of Ad26.COV2.S vaccine versus placebo. This TCR came from a person between 18 and 60 years old who received the Ad26.COV2.S COVID-19 vaccine or a placebo. CDR3 protein: CASSPPRSVGTEAFF. The CDR3, as DNA: TGTGCCAGCTCACCACCGAGGTCGGTAGGCACTGAAGCTTTCTTT. Looking up the rest from reference TRBV18 and TRBJ1-1 gives the full variable domain: NAGVMQNPRHLVRRRGQEARLRCSPMKGHSHVYWYRQLPEEGLKFMVYLQKENIIDESGMPKERFSAEFPKEGPSILRIQQVVRGDSAAYFCASSPPRSVGTEAFFGQGTRLTVV.